This T cell receptor (beta chain) was observed in a study of cytomegalovirus exposure and HLA in healthy donors. Germline V CDR1 and CDR2: KGHSY, FQNENV. The CDR3 has 14 amino acids. V shed 5 bases and J shed 0 bases, with 11 bases lying between them. PCR involved 60 Vbeta and 13 Jbeta primers. Profiled with immunoSEQ multiplex PCR; TCRdb holds only in-frame clones, not every one. Seen here are about 150,000 clones, 9.4% observed once, and the top ten hold over 1.5%. This chain joins TRBV16 and TRBJ2-7; possibly TRBD1 for D (6 bases). This TCR came from a male donor in good health and CMV-seronegative. Material: PBMCs. The CDR3: CASSKQGPSYEQYF. The CDR3 coding sequence is TGTGCCAGCAGCAAACAGGGTCCCTCCTACGAGCAGTACTTC.